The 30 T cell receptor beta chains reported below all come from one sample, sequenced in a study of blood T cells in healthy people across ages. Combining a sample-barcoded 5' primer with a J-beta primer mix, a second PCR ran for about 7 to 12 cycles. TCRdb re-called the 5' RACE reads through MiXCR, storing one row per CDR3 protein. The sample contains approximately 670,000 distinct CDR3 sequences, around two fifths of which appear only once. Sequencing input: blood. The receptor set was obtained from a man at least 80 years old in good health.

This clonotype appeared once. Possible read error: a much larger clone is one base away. As DNA, the CDR3 is TGTGTCAGCAGCGAGGGACTAGCGGGAGGAGGCTCCTACGAGCAGTACTTC. Translated, it gives CVSSEGLAGGGSYEQYF. The chain is built from TRBV9 and TRBJ2-7; 15 bases agree with TRBD2. The CDR3 sequence is 17 residues long. Germline assignment: CDR1 SGDLS and CDR2 YYNGEE.

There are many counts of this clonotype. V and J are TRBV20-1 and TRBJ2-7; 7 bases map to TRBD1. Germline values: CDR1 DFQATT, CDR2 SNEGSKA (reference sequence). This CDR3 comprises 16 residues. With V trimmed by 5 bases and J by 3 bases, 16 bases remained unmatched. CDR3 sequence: CSARPQDRERNYEQYF. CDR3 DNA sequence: TGCAGTGCTCGACCTCAAGACAGGGAGAGAAACTACGAGCAGTACTTC.

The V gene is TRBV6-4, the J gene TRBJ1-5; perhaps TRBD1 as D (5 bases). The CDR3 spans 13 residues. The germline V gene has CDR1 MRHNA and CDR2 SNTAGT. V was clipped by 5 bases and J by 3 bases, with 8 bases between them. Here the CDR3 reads CASSTDINQPQHF. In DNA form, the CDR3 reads TGTGCCAGCAGTACGGACATCAATCAGCCCCAGCATTTT.

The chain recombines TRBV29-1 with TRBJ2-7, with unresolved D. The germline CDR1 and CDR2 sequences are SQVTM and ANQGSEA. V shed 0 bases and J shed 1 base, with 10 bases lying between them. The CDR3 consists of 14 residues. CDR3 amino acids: CSVEDPTQSYEQYF. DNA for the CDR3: TGCAGCGTTGAAGATCCAACCCAATCCTACGAGCAGTACTTC.

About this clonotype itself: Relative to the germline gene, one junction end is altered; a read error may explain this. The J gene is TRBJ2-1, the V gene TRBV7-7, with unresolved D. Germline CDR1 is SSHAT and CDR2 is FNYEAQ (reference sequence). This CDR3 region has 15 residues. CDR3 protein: CASSSRQSRYNEQFF. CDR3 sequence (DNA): TGTGCTAGCAGCTCTCGCCAGAGTAGATACAATGAGCAGTTCTTC.

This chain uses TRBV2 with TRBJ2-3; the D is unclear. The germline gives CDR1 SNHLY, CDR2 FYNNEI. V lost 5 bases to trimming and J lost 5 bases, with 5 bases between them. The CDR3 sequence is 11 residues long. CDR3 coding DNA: TGTGCCAGCAGTATGGGAGATACGCAGTATTTT. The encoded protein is CASSMGDTQYF. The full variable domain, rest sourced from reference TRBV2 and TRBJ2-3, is EPEVTQTPSHQVTQMGQEVILRCVPISNHLYFYWYRQILGQKVEFLVSFYNNEISEKSEIFDDQFSVERPDGSNFTLKIRSTKLEDSAMYFCASSMGDTQYFGPGTRLTVL.

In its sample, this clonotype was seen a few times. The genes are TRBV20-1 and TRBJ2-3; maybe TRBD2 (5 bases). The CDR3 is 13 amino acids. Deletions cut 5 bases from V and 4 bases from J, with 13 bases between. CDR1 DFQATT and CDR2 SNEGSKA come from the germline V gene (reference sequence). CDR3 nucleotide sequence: TGCAGTGCTGGAGGTACTAGGGCAGATACGCAGTATTTT. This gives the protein CSAGGTRADTQYF.

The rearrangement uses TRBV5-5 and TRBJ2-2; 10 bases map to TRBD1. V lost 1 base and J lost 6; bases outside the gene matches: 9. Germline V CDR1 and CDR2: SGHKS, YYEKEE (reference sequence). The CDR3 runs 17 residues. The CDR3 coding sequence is TGTGCCAGCAGCTTGAGGCCGGGACAGGGGACACCCGGGGAGCTGTTTTTT. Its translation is CASSLRPGQGTPGELFF. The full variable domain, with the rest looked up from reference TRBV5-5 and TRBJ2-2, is DAGVTQSPTHLIKTRGQQVTLRCSPISGHKSVSWYQQVLGQGPQFIFQYYEKEERGRGNFPDRFSARQFPNYSSELNVNALLLGDSALYLCASSLRPGQGTPGELFFGEGSRLTVL.

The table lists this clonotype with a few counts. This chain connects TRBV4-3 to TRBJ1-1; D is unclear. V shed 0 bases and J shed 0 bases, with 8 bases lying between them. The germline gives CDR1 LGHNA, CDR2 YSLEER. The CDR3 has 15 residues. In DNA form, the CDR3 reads TGCGCCAGCAGCCAAGAAAGGAACGTGAACACTGAAGCTTTCTTT. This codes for CASSQERNVNTEAFF.

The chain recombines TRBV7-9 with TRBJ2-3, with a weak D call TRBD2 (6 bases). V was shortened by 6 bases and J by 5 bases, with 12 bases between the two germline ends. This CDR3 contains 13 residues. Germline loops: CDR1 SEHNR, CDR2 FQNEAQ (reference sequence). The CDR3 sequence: CASSGRGLDTQYF. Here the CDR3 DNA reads TGTGCCAGCAGTGGGCGGGGCCTAGATACGCAGTATTTT.

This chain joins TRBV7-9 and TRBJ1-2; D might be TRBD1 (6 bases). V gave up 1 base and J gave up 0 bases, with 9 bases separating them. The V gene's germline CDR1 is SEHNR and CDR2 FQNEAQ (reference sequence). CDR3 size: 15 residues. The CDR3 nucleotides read TGTGCCAGCAGCTTAGGGGACAAATCTAACTATGGCTACACCTTC. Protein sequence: CASSLGDKSNYGYTF.

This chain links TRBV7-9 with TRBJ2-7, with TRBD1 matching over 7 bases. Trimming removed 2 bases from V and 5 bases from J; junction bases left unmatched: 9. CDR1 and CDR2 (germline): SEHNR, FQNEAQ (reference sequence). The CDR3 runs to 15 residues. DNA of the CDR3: TGTGCCAGCAGCTTAAACAGGGGCCTTGTGGACGAGCAGTACTTC. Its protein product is CASSLNRGLVDEQYF. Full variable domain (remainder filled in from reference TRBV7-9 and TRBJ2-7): DTGVSQNPRHKITKRGQNVTFRCDPISEHNRLYWYRQTLGQGPEFLTYFQNEAQLEKSRLLSDRFSAERPKGSFSTLEIQRTEQGDSAMYLCASSLNRGLVDEQYFGPGTRLTVT.

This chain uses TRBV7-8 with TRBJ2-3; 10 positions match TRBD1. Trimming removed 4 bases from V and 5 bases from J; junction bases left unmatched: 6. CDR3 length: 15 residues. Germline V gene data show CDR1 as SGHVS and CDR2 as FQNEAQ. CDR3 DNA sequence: TGTGCCAGCAGCTACTCCGGGACAGGGGAAGATACGCAGTATTTT. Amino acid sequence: CASSYSGTGEDTQYF.

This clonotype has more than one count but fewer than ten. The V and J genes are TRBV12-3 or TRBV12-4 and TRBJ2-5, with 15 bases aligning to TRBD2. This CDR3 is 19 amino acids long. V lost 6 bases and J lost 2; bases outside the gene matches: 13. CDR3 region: CASRRDSGGTSGRQETQYF. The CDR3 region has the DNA TGTGCCAGCAGGCGGGACAGCGGAGGGACTAGCGGGAGGCAAGAGACCCAGTACTTC.

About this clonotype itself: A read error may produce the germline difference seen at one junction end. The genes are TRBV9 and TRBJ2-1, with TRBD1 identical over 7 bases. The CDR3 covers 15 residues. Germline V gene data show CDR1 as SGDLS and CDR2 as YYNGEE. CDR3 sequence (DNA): TGTGCCAGCAGCCCGGACAGGCGACTCGACAATGAGCGGTACTTC. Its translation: CASSPDRRLDNERYF. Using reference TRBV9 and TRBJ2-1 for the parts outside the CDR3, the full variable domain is DSGVTQTPKHLITATGQRVTLRCSPRSGDLSVYWYQQSLDQGLQFLIQYYNGEERAKGNILERFSAQQFPDLHSELNLSSLELGDSALYFCASSPDRRLDNERYFGPGTRLTVL.

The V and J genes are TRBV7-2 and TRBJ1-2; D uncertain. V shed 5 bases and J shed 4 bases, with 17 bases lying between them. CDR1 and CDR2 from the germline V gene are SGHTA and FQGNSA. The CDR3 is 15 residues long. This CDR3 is CASSAGSNSPYGYTF. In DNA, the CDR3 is TGTGCCAGCAGCGCCGGGTCAAATAGTCCCTATGGCTACACCTTC.

The CDR3 DNA is TGTGCCAGCAGTTTAAGTCGGGGGGACCTCGGCACAGATACGCAGTATTTT. Translating gives CASSLSRGDLGTDTQYF. This sequence joins TRBV12-3 or TRBV12-4 and TRBJ2-3; TRBD2 aligns across 7 bases. The CDR3 runs to 17 residues. The J segment lost 1 base and the V segment lost 2 bases, leaving 9 bases of the junction unmatched.

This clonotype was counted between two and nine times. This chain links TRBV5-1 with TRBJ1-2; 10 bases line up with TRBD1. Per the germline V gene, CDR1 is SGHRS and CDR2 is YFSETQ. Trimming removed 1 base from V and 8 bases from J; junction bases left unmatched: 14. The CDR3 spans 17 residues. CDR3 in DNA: TGCGCCAGCAGCTTGTTCCCGGGACAGGGGACGGGAGGCGGCTACACCTTC. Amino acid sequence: CASSLFPGQGTGGGYTF.

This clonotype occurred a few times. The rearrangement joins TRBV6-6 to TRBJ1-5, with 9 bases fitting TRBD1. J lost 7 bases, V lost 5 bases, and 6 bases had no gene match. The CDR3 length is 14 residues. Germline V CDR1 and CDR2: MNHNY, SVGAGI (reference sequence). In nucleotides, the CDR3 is TGTGCCAGCAGTCGGGACAGGGATTACCAGCCCCAGCATTTT. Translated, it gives CASSRDRDYQPQHF.

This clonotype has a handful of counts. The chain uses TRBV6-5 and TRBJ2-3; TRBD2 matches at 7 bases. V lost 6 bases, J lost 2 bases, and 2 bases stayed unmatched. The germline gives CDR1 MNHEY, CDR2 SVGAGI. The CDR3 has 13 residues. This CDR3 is CASRAGVTDTQYF. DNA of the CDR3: TGTGCCAGCAGGGCGGGAGTCACAGATACGCAGTATTTT.

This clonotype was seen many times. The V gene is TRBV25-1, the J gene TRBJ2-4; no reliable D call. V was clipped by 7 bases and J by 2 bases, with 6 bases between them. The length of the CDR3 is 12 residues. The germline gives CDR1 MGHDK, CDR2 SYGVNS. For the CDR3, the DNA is TGTGCCAGCACTAACTCCAAAAACATTCAGTACTTC. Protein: CASTNSKNIQYF. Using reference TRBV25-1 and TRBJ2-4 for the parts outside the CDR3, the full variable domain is EADIYQTPRYLVIGTGKKITLECSQTMGHDKMYWYQQDPGMELHLIHYSYGVNSTEKGDLSSESTVSRIRTEHFPLTLESARPSHTSQYLCASTNSKNIQYFGAGTRLSVL.

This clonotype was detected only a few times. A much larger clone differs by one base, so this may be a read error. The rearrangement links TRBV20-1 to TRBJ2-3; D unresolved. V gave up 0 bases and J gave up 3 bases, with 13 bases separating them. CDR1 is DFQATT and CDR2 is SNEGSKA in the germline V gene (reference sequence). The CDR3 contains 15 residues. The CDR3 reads CSARDGWILTDTQYF. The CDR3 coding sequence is TGCAGTGCTAGAGATGGGTGGATTTTAACAGATACGCAGTATTTT.

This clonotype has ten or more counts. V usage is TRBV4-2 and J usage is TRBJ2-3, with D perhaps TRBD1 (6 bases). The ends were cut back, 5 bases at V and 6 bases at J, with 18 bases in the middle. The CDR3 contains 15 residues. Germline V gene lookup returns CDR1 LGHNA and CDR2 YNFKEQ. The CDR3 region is CASSTKEGQGDTQYF. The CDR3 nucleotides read TGTGCCAGCAGCACCAAAGAGGGGCAGGGGGATACGCAGTATTTT.

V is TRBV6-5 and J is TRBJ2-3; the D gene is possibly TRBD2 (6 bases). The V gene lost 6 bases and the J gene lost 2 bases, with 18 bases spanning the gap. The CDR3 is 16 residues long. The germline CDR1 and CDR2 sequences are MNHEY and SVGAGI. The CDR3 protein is CASRHTRRGFTDTQYF. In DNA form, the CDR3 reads TGTGCCAGCAGGCACACCCGGCGGGGTTTCACAGATACGCAGTATTTT.

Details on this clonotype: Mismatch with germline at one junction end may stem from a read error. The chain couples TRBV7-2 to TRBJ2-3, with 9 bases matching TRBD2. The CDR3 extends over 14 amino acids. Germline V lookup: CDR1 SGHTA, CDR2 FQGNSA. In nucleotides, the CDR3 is TGTGTCAGCAGCCAGCGGGGGGACACAGATACGCAGTATTTT. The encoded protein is CVSSQRGDTDTQYF.

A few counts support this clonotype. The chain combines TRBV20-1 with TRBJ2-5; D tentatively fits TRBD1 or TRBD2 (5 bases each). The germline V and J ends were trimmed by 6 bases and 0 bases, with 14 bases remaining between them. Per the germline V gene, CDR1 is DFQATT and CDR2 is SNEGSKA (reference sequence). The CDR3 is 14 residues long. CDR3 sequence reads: CSAKGPMYQETQYF. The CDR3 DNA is TGCAGTGCCAAGGGACCGATGTACCAAGAGACCCAGTACTTC.

The DNA of the CDR3 is TGCAGTGCTAGAGAGACGATCAGGGCGGGCTACACCTTC. Amino acid sequence: CSARETIRAGYTF. The rearrangement joins TRBV20-1 to TRBJ1-2; D may be TRBD1 (5 bases). From germline, CDR1 is DFQATT and CDR2 SNEGSKA (reference sequence). With 0 bases removed from V and 8 bases from J, the gap between germline ends came to 13 bases. This CDR3 region has 13 residues.

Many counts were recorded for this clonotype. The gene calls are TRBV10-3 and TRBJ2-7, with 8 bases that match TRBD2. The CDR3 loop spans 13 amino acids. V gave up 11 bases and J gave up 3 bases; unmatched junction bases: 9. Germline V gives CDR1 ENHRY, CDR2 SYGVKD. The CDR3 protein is CASGGNPDYEQYF. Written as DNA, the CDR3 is TGTGCCTCGGGGGGGAACCCCGACTACGAGCAGTACTTC.

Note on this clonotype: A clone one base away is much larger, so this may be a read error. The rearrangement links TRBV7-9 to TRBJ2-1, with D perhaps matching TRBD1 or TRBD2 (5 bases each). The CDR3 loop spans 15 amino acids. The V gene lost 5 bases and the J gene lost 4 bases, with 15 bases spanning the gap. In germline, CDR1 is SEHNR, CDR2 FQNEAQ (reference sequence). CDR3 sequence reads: CASSPRGRDYNEQFF. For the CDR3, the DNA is TGTGCCAGCAGCCCCCGGGGCAGGGATTACAATGAGCAGTTCTTC.

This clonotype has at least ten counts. CDR3 residues: CASDSVGYEQYF. Here the CDR3 DNA reads TGTGCCAGCGACTCTGTGGGGTACGAGCAGTACTTC. The genes are TRBV6-2 or TRBV6-3 and TRBJ2-7; D uncertain. Trimming stripped 8 bases from V and 4 bases from J, with 12 bases between. Germline CDR1 reads MNHEY; CDR2 reads SVGEGT. The length of the CDR3 is 12 residues.